What follows are 27 T cell receptor beta chains derived from one specimen sequenced in a study of shared clonotypes between healthy human individuals. The protocol was immunoSEQ multiplex PCR, while the TCRdb copy is restricted to in-frame clones and leaves out a portion. Of under 600,000 clones listed, just over 75% are singletons. The material sequenced was PBMCs. All receptors come from a woman in her 40s in good health. Some clones in this sample may be carry-over from other donors' samples.

The chain employs TRBV5-1 and TRBJ2-1; 9 bases agree with TRBD1. There are 16 residues in the CDR3. The V segment lost 7 bases and the J segment 8 bases; nucleotides outside the gene matches: 16. The V gene's germline CDR1 is SGHRS and CDR2 YFSETQ. The CDR3: CASVPQPGQGIHEQFF. DNA for the CDR3: TGCGCCAGCGTCCCACAGCCGGGACAGGGAATACATGAGCAGTTCTTC.

The J gene is TRBJ2-2, the V gene TRBV27, with D uncertain. This CDR3 region has 17 residues. The V gene lost 4 bases and the J gene lost 2 bases, with 17 bases spanning the gap. Germline loops: CDR1 MNHEY, CDR2 SMNVEV (reference sequence). The CDR3 DNA reads as TGTGCCAGCAGTTCCTACCTTCAACGCGTAAACACCGGGGAGCTGTTTTTT. This sequence encodes CASSSYLQRVNTGELFF.

In this sample, this clone turned up once. The chain joins TRBV30 to TRBJ1-1; D is perhaps TRBD1 (5 bases). This CDR3 contains 13 residues. V was trimmed by 4 bases and J by 3 bases, leaving 12 bases between them. The germline CDR1 and CDR2 sequences are GTSNPN and SVGIG (reference sequence). CDR3 in amino acids: CAWKRRGDTEAFF. The CDR3 region has the DNA TGTGCCTGGAAGCGGCGGGGGGACACTGAAGCTTTCTTT. Looking up the rest from reference TRBV30 and TRBJ1-1 gives the full variable domain: SQTIHQWPATLVQPVGSPLSLECTVEGTSNPNLYWYRQAAGRGLQLLFYSVGIGQISSEVPQNLSASRPQDRQFILSSKKLLLSDSGFYLCAWKRRGDTEAFFGQGTRLTVV.

V usage is TRBV28 and J usage is TRBJ2-5, with D hard to call. In germline, CDR1 is MDHEN, CDR2 SYDVKM. CDR3 length equals 15 residues. V was trimmed by 6 bases and J by 1 base, leaving 15 bases between them. CDR3 nucleotides: TGTGCCAGCAGCGGAACCCTACACTCCCAAGAGACCCAGTACTTC. Its protein is CASSGTLHSQETQYF. The variable domain in full, with the rest retrieved from reference TRBV28 and TRBJ2-5, is DVKVTQSSRYLVKRTGEKVFLECVQDMDHENMFWYRQDPGLGLRLIYFSYDVKMKEKGDIPEGYSVSREKKERFSLILESASTNQTSMYLCASSGTLHSQETQYFGPGTRLLVL.

This chain connects TRBV4-2 to TRBJ2-7; 15 nucleotides align to TRBD2. Trimming took 4 bases from V and 5 from J; bases not matched to a gene: 6. Germline CDR1 and CDR2: LGHNA and YNFKEQ. The length of the CDR3 is 16 residues. The CDR3 DNA follows: TGTGCCAGCAGCCGCACTGGGACTAGCGGGAGGAACGAGCAGTACTTC. Its protein product is CASSRTGTSGRNEQYF.

This sequence joins TRBV2 and TRBJ1-1; TRBD1 is a possible D gene (5 bases). Germline V gene sequence: CDR1 SNHLY, CDR2 FYNNEI. V was cut by 6 bases and J by 1 base, with 9 bases left in between. This CDR3 is 13 amino acids long. CDR3 DNA: TGTGCCAGCAGGATCACAGGGAACACTGAAGCTTTCTTT. This encodes CASRITGNTEAFF.

This chain connects TRBV15 to TRBJ2-2, with 10 bases identical to TRBD1. V lost 3 bases and J lost 6; bases outside the gene matches: 7. CDR3 length: 16 residues. The V gene's germline CDR1 is LNHNV and CDR2 YYDKDF (reference sequence). CDR3 sequence: CATSSDRGRLAGELFF. The DNA of the CDR3 is TGTGCCACCAGCAGCGACAGGGGGCGATTGGCCGGGGAGCTGTTTTTT.

J is TRBJ2-1 and V is TRBV15; D assignment may be TRBD1 or TRBD2 (5 bases each). The CDR3 extends over 13 amino acids. Trimming left V 0 bases short and J 9 bases short, with 9 bases between. The germline gives CDR1 LNHNV, CDR2 YYDKDF (reference sequence). The CDR3 region is CATSRDRGVEQFF. The CDR3 coding sequence is TGTGCCACCAGCAGAGACCGGGGCGTTGAGCAGTTCTTC.

The chain recombines TRBV18 with TRBJ2-1, with 8 positions matching TRBD1. V lost 6 bases to trimming and J lost 0 bases; unmatched junction nucleotides: 1. The CDR3 is made up of 14 amino acids. Per the germline V gene, CDR1 is KGHSH and CDR2 is LQKENI. The CDR3 DNA reads as TGTGCCAGCTCTACAGGGGGCTCCTACAATGAGCAGTTCTTC. Protein product: CASSTGGSYNEQFF.

This clone was counted only a few times. The chain links TRBV5-1 to TRBJ2-3; 7 bases match TRBD2. Germline values: CDR1 SGHRS, CDR2 YFSETQ. The CDR3 consists of 15 residues. The J segment lost 5 bases and the V segment lost 4 bases, leaving 10 bases of the junction unmatched. This chain's CDR3 is CASSPGAGVLDTQYF. The CDR3 nucleotides are TGCGCCAGCAGCCCCGGGGCGGGAGTTTTAGATACGCAGTATTTT.

The chain has TRBV4-1 and TRBJ2-1; D not certain. The CDR3 covers 16 residues. The germline gives CDR1 MGHRA, CDR2 YSYEKL. Trimming removed 0 bases at V and 6 bases at J, with 15 bases between. CDR3 loop: CASSQDLTLYGNEQFF. CDR3 nucleotides: TGCGCCAGCAGCCAAGATTTAACGTTATACGGCAATGAGCAGTTCTTC.

The chain is built from TRBV10-3 and TRBJ2-5; D ambiguous. Per the germline V gene, CDR1 is ENHRY and CDR2 is SYGVKD. With 3 bases removed from V and 5 bases from J, the gap between germline ends came to 13 bases. The CDR3 extends over 14 amino acids. As DNA, the CDR3 is TGTGCCATCAGTGATTCCAAGGGTAGCGAGACCCAGTACTTC. This translates into CAISDSKGSETQYF.

The V call is TRBV5-1, the J call TRBJ2-1, with D perhaps matching TRBD1 (5 bases). The CDR3 loop spans 14 amino acids. Germline assignment: CDR1 SGHRS and CDR2 YFSETQ. Trimming removed 0 bases at V and 8 bases at J, with 12 bases between. CDR3 sequence (DNA): TGCGCCAGCAGCTTGGTGGCAGGGTCGGATGAGCAGTTCTTC. It translates to CASSLVAGSDEQFF. Looking up the rest from reference TRBV5-1 and TRBJ2-1 gives the full variable domain: KAGVTQTPRYLIKTRGQQVTLSCSPISGHRSVSWYQQTPGQGLQFLFEYFSETQRNKGNFPGRFSGRQFSNSRSEMNVSTLELGDSALYLCASSLVAGSDEQFFGPGTRLTVL.

Ten or more counts support this clone. CDR3 amino acids: CASSQDTQGSYNEQFF. In nucleotides, the CDR3 is TGCGCCAGCAGCCAAGATACTCAGGGCTCCTACAATGAGCAGTTCTTC. The rearrangement uses TRBV4-3 and TRBJ2-1; a weak D match, TRBD1 (5 bases). V was shortened by 0 bases and J by 0 bases, with 9 bases between the two germline ends. This CDR3 comprises 16 residues. Germline V lookup: CDR1 LGHNA, CDR2 YSLEER.

The chain carries TRBV18 and TRBJ1-2; 10 bases fit TRBD1. The CDR3 totals 15 residues. After removal of 6 bases from V and 4 bases from J, the junction contained 8 bases not matched to a gene. Germline CDR1 is KGHSH and CDR2 is LQKENI. The CDR3 nucleotides are TGTGCCAGCTCCCAAGGACAGGGGGGGACCTATGGCTACACCTTC. The encoded protein is CASSQGQGGTYGYTF.

V is TRBV15 and J is TRBJ1-2; TRBD1 might be the D (5 bases). The CDR3 covers 13 residues. Germline loops: CDR1 LNHNV, CDR2 YYDKDF (reference sequence). V lost 5 bases to trimming and J lost 5 bases, with 12 bases between them. The CDR3 loop is CATSEGLAYGYTF. In DNA form, the CDR3 reads TGTGCCACCAGCGAGGGACTGGCGTATGGCTACACCTTC.

The chain couples TRBV18 to TRBJ2-1; possible D gene TRBD1, 7 bases. Deletions cut 3 bases from V and 3 bases from J, with 15 bases between. The germline CDR1 and CDR2 sequences are KGHSH and LQKENI. This CDR3 has 16 residues. CDR3 coding DNA: TGTGCCAGCTCACCCCCCGGGGGACAGAACTACAATGAGCAGTTCTTC. It encodes CASSPPGGQNYNEQFF.

The rearrangement uses TRBV7-6 and TRBJ2-7; 9 bases align to TRBD2. Germline assignment: CDR1 SGHVS and CDR2 FNYEAQ. The J segment lost 6 bases and the V segment lost 1 base, leaving 7 bases of the junction unmatched. The CDR3 covers 15 residues. The CDR3 DNA is TGTGCCAGCAGCTTAGGTCTAGCGGGAAAGGGCGAGCAGTACTTC. It encodes CASSLGLAGKGEQYF.

V and J are TRBV19 and TRBJ2-7, with TRBD2 as a possible D gene (5 bases). Trimming shortened V by 5 bases and J by 6 bases, and 17 bases separated the two germline ends. Germline CDR1 reads LNHDA; CDR2 reads SQIVND (reference sequence). The CDR3 is made up of 14 amino acids. The CDR3 coding sequence is TGTGCCAGTAGTCCGGACTGGACTGGCGCCGAGCAGTACTTC. Amino acids: CASSPDWTGAEQYF.

The table lists this clone with a few counts. The V call is TRBV14, the J call TRBJ2-3; 10 nucleotides line up with TRBD2. CDR3 size: 14 residues. V shed 5 bases and J 5 bases; nucleotides not matched to a gene: 4. Germline CDR1 SGHDN, CDR2 FVKESK. The CDR3 nucleotides are TGTGCCAGCAGCAATCGACTAGCGGGAGATACGCAGTATTTT. This encodes CASSNRLAGDTQYF.

V and J are TRBV1 and TRBJ2-2; the table calls TRBD2, which could not be checked here. TRBV1 is deemed a pseudogene. CDR3 size: 19 residues. CDR3 region: CTSSQLPGLAGRNTGELFF. In DNA, the CDR3 is TGCACCAGCAGCCAACTACCCGGACTAGCGGGACGGAACACCGGGGAGCTGTTTTTT.

J is TRBJ2-5 and V is TRBV7-9, with D maybe TRBD1 (6 bases). Germline loops: CDR1 SEHNR, CDR2 FQNEAQ (reference sequence). The length of the CDR3 is 16 residues. Between the trimmed V and J ends, which lost 7 bases and 3 bases, there was a span of 21 bases. Here the CDR3 reads CASNSPHGTSEETQYF. The CDR3 region has the DNA TGTGCCAGCAACTCCCCCCACGGGACATCGGAAGAGACCCAGTACTTC.

Only one count was recorded for this clone. This chain links TRBV28 with TRBJ1-4; 7 bases map to TRBD1. V shed 8 bases, J shed 5 bases, and the junction held 11 bases outside the gene matches. The CDR3 spans 15 residues. Germline V gene lookup returns CDR1 MDHEN and CDR2 SYDVKM. The CDR3 loop is CASRGLGQENEKLFF. In DNA, the CDR3 is TGTGCCAGCCGCGGCTTAGGACAGGAAAATGAAAAACTGTTTTTT.

This clone was counted many times. J is TRBJ1-5 and V is TRBV6-1, with D unresolved. The CDR3 sequence is 14 residues long. V was pared by 3 bases and J by 7 bases, with 13 bases between. CDR1 and CDR2 (germline): MNHNS, SASEGT. The CDR3 protein is CASSERQLRQPQHF. The CDR3 coding sequence is TGTGCCAGCAGTGAGAGGCAATTGCGCCAGCCCCAGCATTTT.

V gene TRBV7-2 combines with J gene TRBJ1-2, with 8 nucleotides matching TRBD1. CDR1 SGHTA and CDR2 FQGNSA come from the germline V gene. This CDR3 region has 14 residues. The V gene end was trimmed by 5 bases and the J gene end by 5 bases; junction bases not matched to a gene: 7. CDR3 in amino acids: CASSASGGGYGYTF. The CDR3 nucleotides are TGTGCCAGCAGCGCGTCAGGGGGCGGGTATGGCTACACCTTC.

The chain carries TRBV28 and TRBJ2-7, with 9 bases fitting TRBD1. The junction had 11 bases not matched to a gene; V was cut back by 6 bases and J by 2 bases. Per the germline V gene, CDR1 is MDHEN and CDR2 is SYDVKM. The CDR3 runs 16 residues. For the CDR3, the DNA is TGTGCCAGCAGGAGCTTCGGGACAGGGATCACCTACGAGCAGTACTTC. Protein sequence: CASRSFGTGITYEQYF.

V gene TRBV11-2 combines with J gene TRBJ2-1; no definite D call. V gave up 0 bases and J gave up 10 bases, with 10 bases separating them. Germline V gene lookup returns CDR1 SGHAT and CDR2 FQNNGV. The CDR3 runs 13 residues. CDR3 sequence: CASSLDYAEEQFF. In DNA form, the CDR3 reads TGTGCCAGCAGCTTAGATTACGCGGAGGAGCAGTTCTTC. The variable domain in full, completed from reference TRBV11-2 and TRBJ2-1, reads EAGVAQSPRYKIIEKRQSVAFWCNPISGHATLYWYQQILGQGPKLLIQFQNNGVVDDSQLPKDRFSAERLKGVDSTLKIQPAKLEDSAVYLCASSLDYAEEQFFGPGTRLTVL.